Shown below are 27 T cell receptor beta chains from a single sample sequenced in a study of blood T cell repertoires in COVID-19. Here immunoSEQ multiplex PCR was the method, and the copy in TCRdb shows in-frame clones only, minus some. The table has about half a million clones, approximately 85% seen once. The sample taken for sequencing was peripheral blood. The receptors originated from a human donor in a cohort sampled during active COVID-19.

V and J are TRBV3-1 (or the pseudogene TRBV3-2) and TRBJ2-7; D not certain. The CDR3 covers 16 residues. The V gene lost 4 bases and the J gene lost 2 bases, with 18 bases spanning the gap. CDR1 and CDR2 (germline): LGHDT, YNNKEL (reference sequence). DNA of the CDR3: TGTGCCAGCAGCCCGTACCCTGCGGCGTCAGCCTACGAGCAGTACTTC. The encoded protein is CASSPYPAASAYEQYF.

The chain carries TRBV19 and TRBJ1-5; the D gene is possibly TRBD1 (6 bases). Germline-derived CDR1 and CDR2 are LNHDA and SQIVND (reference sequence). With 4 bases removed from V and 5 bases from J, the gap between germline ends came to 12 bases. This CDR3 region has 14 residues. As DNA, the CDR3 is TGTGCCAGTAGTAAAGGGGGATCGTATCAGCCCCAGCATTTT. Its translation is CASSKGGSYQPQHF.

This rearrangement joins TRBV7-2 to TRBJ2-5; D is unresolved. The CDR3 consists of 16 residues. The V end lost 5 bases, the J end lost 2 bases, and 18 bases lay between the germline ends. CDR1 SGHTA and CDR2 FQGNSA come from the germline V gene. CDR3 protein: CASSPVGSVFQETQYF. The CDR3 bases are TGTGCCAGCAGCCCGGTCGGCAGCGTCTTTCAAGAGACCCAGTACTTC.

The chain has TRBV6-4 and TRBJ1-5, with 10 positions matching TRBD1. The CDR3 has 17 residues. The germline CDR1 and CDR2 sequences are MRHNA and SNTAGT. Trimming took 5 bases from V and 6 from J; bases not matched to a gene: 13. The CDR3 sequence is CASSQNRGQGSSQPQHF. The CDR3 DNA reads TGTGCCAGCAGTCAAAATAGGGGACAGGGGAGTAGTCAGCCCCAGCATTTT.

The CDR3 DNA is TGTGCCAGCAGCCTAACGGGGTACCAAGAGACCCAGTACTTC. This gives the protein CASSLTGYQETQYF. The J gene is TRBJ2-5, the V gene TRBV9, with D maybe TRBD2 (5 bases). V was shortened by 4 bases and J by 0 bases, with 10 bases between the two germline ends. The CDR3 is 14 amino acids. Per germline, CDR1 SGDLS and CDR2 YYNGEE.

This chain uses TRBV6-6 with TRBJ2-7; 8 bases fit TRBD2. The CDR3 is 13 amino acids. V trimming: 10 bases; J trimming: 3 bases; junction bases outside the gene matches: 8. The V gene's germline CDR1 is MNHNY and CDR2 SVGAGI (reference sequence). CDR3 sequence: CATQTSAYYEQYF. CDR3 nucleotide sequence: TGTGCCACCCAGACTAGCGCTTACTACGAGCAGTACTTC.

The chain has TRBV19 and TRBJ1-1; D gene ambiguous. From germline, CDR1 is LNHDA and CDR2 SQIVND (reference sequence). Trimming took off 2 bases at V and 7 bases at J, with 14 bases between the two ends. The CDR3 runs to 14 residues. CDR3 amino acids: CASSILRGRDEAFF. The CDR3 bases are TGTGCCAGTAGTATATTACGGGGTCGTGATGAAGCTTTCTTT.

As to this clone: This sample includes further DNA sequences coding for the same CDR3. The rearrangement uses TRBV28 and TRBJ1-5; 10 positions agree with TRBD1. The CDR3 length is 15 residues. From germline, CDR1 is MDHEN and CDR2 SYDVKM. V lost 2 bases, J lost 5 bases, and 3 bases stayed unmatched. Here the CDR3 reads CASSLGDRGHQPQHF. Here the CDR3 DNA reads TGTGCCAGCAGTTTAGGTGACAGGGGGCATCAGCCCCAGCATTTT.

The chain joins TRBV19 to TRBJ2-7; 9 bases agree with TRBD1. Germline V lookup: CDR1 LNHDA, CDR2 SQIVND (reference sequence). This CDR3 spans 14 amino acids. J was trimmed by 4 bases and V by 2 bases; bases with no gene match: 3. The CDR3 DNA reads as TGTGCCAGTAGTATAACCGGGACAGGGTACGAGCAGTACTTC. This codes for CASSITGTGYEQYF.

The rearrangement links TRBV9 to TRBJ2-5, with a weak D call TRBD1 (6 bases). The V end was cut by 2 bases, the J end by 1 base, with 12 bases between. This CDR3 comprises 15 residues. Germline V gene data show CDR1 as SGDLS and CDR2 as YYNGEE. CDR3 loop: CASSVIGGFQETQYF. The CDR3 nucleotides are TGTGCCAGCAGCGTTATAGGGGGATTCCAAGAGACCCAGTACTTC.

The chain combines TRBV5-1 with TRBJ1-1; 7 bases line up with TRBD1. J gave up 7 bases and V 5 bases, and 5 bases lay outside the gene matches. The CDR3 is made up of 12 amino acids. In germline, CDR1 is SGHRS, CDR2 YFSETQ. The chain's CDR3 is CASRSGQYEAFF. CDR3 DNA: TGCGCCAGCAGGTCGGGACAGTATGAAGCTTTCTTT.

The chain employs TRBV6-5 and TRBJ2-5; a weak D match, TRBD2 (6 bases). This CDR3 is 13 amino acids long. The germline V gene encodes CDR1 MNHEY and CDR2 SVGAGI. Trimming stripped 6 bases from V and 2 bases from J, with 10 bases between. CDR3 loop: CASSRLGQETQYF. The CDR3 DNA follows: TGTGCCAGCAGCAGACTAGGGCAAGAGACCCAGTACTTC.

This clone has more than one count but fewer than ten. The genes are TRBV5-4 and TRBJ1-6; D not resolved. V lost 0 bases, J lost 0 bases, and 7 bases lay in between. The germline V gene has CDR1 SGHNT and CDR2 YYREEE (reference sequence). The CDR3 consists of 16 residues. The CDR3 DNA follows: TGTGCCAGCAGCTTGGGGGCAAGCTCCTATAATTCACCCCTCCACTTT. Protein product: CASSLGASSYNSPLHF.

The chain combines TRBV28 with TRBJ1-1; tentatively, D is TRBD1 (5 bases). Germline V gene data show CDR1 as MDHEN and CDR2 as SYDVKM. With 5 bases removed from V and 1 base from J, the gap between germline ends came to 8 bases. This CDR3 has 13 residues. The CDR3, as DNA: TGTGCCAGCAGTATCGGACAGAACACTGAAGCTTTCTTT. Translation: CASSIGQNTEAFF.

This chain links TRBV18 with TRBJ1-3; 9 bases line up with TRBD1. Per germline, CDR1 KGHSH and CDR2 LQKENI. The CDR3 is 16 amino acids. J was trimmed by 0 bases and V by 5 bases; bases with no gene match: 5. In DNA, the CDR3 is TGTGCCAGCTCAGCCGGGACAGGGAGCTCTGGAAACACCATATATTTT. It translates to CASSAGTGSSGNTIYF.

The chain carries TRBV28 and TRBJ1-1, with D maybe TRBD1 (5 bases). The germline V and J ends were trimmed by 6 bases and 0 bases, with 8 bases remaining between them. Germline CDR1 and CDR2: MDHEN and SYDVKM. CDR3 length: 13 amino acids. The CDR3 sequence is CASRRQMNTEAFF. CDR3 DNA: TGTGCCAGCAGACGACAGATGAACACTGAAGCTTTCTTT.

V usage is TRBV24-1 and J usage is TRBJ2-7, with 9 positions matching TRBD2. V dropped 12 bases and J dropped 5; count of bases not matched to a gene: 10. The CDR3 covers 13 residues. Germline CDR1 reads KGHDR; CDR2 reads SFDVKD. CDR3 loop: CAPAAGGGHEQYF. The CDR3 DNA reads as TGTGCCCCGGCGGCGGGGGGGGGTCACGAGCAGTACTTC.

The chain combines TRBV9 with TRBJ2-7; no clear D gene. V was shortened by 4 bases and J by 3 bases, with 8 bases between the two germline ends. CDR3 length equals 12 residues. Per the germline V gene, CDR1 is SGDLS and CDR2 is YYNGEE. CDR3 bases: TGTGCCAGCAGCCGGCGAGGCTACGAGCAGTACTTC. This sequence encodes CASSRRGYEQYF.

The V call is TRBV6-2 or TRBV6-3, the J call TRBJ2-1; 12 bases are a match to TRBD2. CDR1 and CDR2 from the germline V gene are MNHEY and SVGEGT. The length of the CDR3 is 17 residues. Trimming removed 2 bases from V and 4 bases from J; junction bases left unmatched: 6. In DNA form, the CDR3 reads TGTGCCAGCAGTTACGGAGGACTAGCGGGATTATACAATGAGCAGTTCTTC. Its protein product is CASSYGGLAGLYNEQFF.

The chain joins TRBV7-6 to TRBJ2-7; possible D gene TRBD1, 6 bases. Germline CDR1 is SGHVS and CDR2 is FNYEAQ. The V end was cut by 4 bases, the J end by 7 bases, with 26 bases between. This CDR3 region has 17 residues. The CDR3 bases are TGTGCCAGCAGCTCCACGAACATACAGGGCTTGATTTGGGAGCAGTACTTC. It codes for CASSSTNIQGLIWEQYF.

This chain links TRBV9 with TRBJ2-5; D gene uncertain. Looked up from germline, CDR1 is SGDLS and CDR2 is YYNGEE. V dropped 0 bases and J dropped 2 bases, with 8 bases sitting between them. CDR3 length equals 14 residues. The CDR3 region is CASSVGPRQETQYF. As DNA, the CDR3 is TGTGCCAGCAGCGTAGGTCCCAGACAAGAGACCCAGTACTTC.

The gene calls are TRBV7-3 and TRBJ2-2, with a tentative D call TRBD2 (6 bases). V dropped 5 bases and J dropped 1 base, with 20 bases sitting between them. The CDR3 loop spans 18 amino acids. CDR1 and CDR2 from the germline V gene are SGHTA and FQGTGA. This chain's CDR3 is CASSPTPARRGNTGELFF. Written as DNA, the CDR3 is TGTGCCAGCAGCCCAACCCCGGCCCGGCGGGGGAACACCGGGGAGCTGTTTTTT.

The CDR3 DNA reads as TGTGCCAGCAGCTCCCCGACTAGCGGGAGGGCCACAGATACGCAGTATTTT. Its protein is CASSSPTSGRATDTQYF. The chain uses TRBV5-4 and TRBJ2-3, with 14 bases fitting TRBD2. The CDR3 runs to 17 residues. V was clipped by 3 bases and J by 2 bases; unmatched bases: 5. Germline V gives CDR1 SGHNT, CDR2 YYREEE (reference sequence).

CDR3 protein: CASSDVGGGNTEAFF. The CDR3 bases are TGTGCCAGCAGTGATGTTGGGGGGGGGAACACTGAAGCTTTCTTT. The chain couples TRBV6-1 to TRBJ1-1; possible D gene TRBD1, 5 bases. The CDR3 has 15 amino acids. Trimming left V 3 bases short and J 1 base short, with 12 bases between. Germline CDR1 reads MNHNS; CDR2 reads SASEGT.

This clone has just one count. This sequence joins TRBV6-2 or TRBV6-3 and TRBJ2-2; D call uncertain. Per germline, CDR1 MNHEY and CDR2 SVGEGT. The CDR3 is 13 amino acids. V was clipped by 5 bases and J by 0 bases, with 4 bases between them. CDR3 region: CASSLANTGELFF. DNA for the CDR3: TGTGCCAGCAGTCTAGCGAACACCGGGGAGCTGTTTTTT.

This chain joins TRBV6-5 and TRBJ2-7; 7 nucleotides agree with TRBD2. The trim removed 0 bases at V and 5 bases at J, leaving 7 bases unmatched. The CDR3 extends over 15 amino acids. From germline, CDR1 is MNHEY and CDR2 SVGAGI. The CDR3 region has the DNA TGTGCCAGCAGTTACTCGACGGGCGGGAGCCACGAGCAGTACTTC. Protein sequence: CASSYSTGGSHEQYF.

V is TRBV5-1 and J is TRBJ1-1; weak D call: TRBD1 (6 bases). Between the trimmed V and J ends, which lost 1 base and 0 bases, there was a span of 13 bases. This CDR3 has 16 amino acids. CDR1 and CDR2 from the germline V gene are SGHRS and YFSETQ. This CDR3 is CASSLSPGQMNTEAFF. CDR3 coding DNA: TGCGCCAGCAGCTTGAGTCCGGGACAAATGAACACTGAAGCTTTCTTT.